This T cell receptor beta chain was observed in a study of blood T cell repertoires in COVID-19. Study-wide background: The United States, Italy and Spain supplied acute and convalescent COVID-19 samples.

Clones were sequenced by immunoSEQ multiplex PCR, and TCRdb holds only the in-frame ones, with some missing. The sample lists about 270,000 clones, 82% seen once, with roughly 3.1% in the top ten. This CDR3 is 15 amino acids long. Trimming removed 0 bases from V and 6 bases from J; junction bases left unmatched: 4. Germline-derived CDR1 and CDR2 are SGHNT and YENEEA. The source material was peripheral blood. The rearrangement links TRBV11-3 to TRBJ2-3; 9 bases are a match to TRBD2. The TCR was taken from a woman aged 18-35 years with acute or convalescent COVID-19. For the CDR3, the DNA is TGTGCCAGCAGCTTAGATAGCGGGAGCGTGGATACGCAGTATTTT. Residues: CASSLDSGSVDTQYF.